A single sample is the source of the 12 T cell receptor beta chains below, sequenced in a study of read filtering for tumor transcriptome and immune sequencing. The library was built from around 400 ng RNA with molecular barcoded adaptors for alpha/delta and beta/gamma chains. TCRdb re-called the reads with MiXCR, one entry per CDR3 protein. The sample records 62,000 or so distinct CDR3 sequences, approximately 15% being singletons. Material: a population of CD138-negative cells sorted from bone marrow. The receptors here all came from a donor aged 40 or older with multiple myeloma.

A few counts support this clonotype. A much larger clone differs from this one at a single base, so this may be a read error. CDR3 DNA sequence: TGCAGTGCTAGTGAACTAGCGGCAGTCTACGAGCAGTACTTC. Amino acid sequence: CSASELAAVYEQYF. The chain joins TRBV20-1 to TRBJ2-7, with 8 bases matching TRBD2. Germline V gene data show CDR1 as DFQATT and CDR2 as SNEGSKA (reference sequence). Trimming cost V 3 bases and J 3 bases; bases outside gene matches: 7. The CDR3 has 14 amino acids.

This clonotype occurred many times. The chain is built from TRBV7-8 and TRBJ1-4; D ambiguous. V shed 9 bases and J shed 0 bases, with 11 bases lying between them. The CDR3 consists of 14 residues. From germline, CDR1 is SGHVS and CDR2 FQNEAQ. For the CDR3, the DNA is TGTGCCAGTAAAGAGGCCTCAACTAATGAAAAACTGTTTTTT. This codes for CASKEASTNEKLFF.

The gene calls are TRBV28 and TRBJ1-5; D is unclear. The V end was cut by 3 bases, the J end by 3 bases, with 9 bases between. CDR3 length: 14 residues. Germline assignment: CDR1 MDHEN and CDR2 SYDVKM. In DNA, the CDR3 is TGTGCCAGCAGTTTTGCCAGCTACAATCAGCCCCAGCATTTT. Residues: CASSFASYNQPQHF. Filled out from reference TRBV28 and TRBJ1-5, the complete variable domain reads DVKVTQSSRYLVKRTGEKVFLECVQDMDHENMFWYRQDPGLGLRLIYFSYDVKMKEKGDIPEGYSVSREKKERFSLILESASTNQTSMYLCASSFASYNQPQHFGDGTRLSIL.

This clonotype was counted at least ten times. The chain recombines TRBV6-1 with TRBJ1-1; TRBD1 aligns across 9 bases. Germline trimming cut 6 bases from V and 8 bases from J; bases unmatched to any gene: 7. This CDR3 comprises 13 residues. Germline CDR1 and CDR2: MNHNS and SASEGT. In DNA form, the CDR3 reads TGTGCCAGCAGCGCCACTGGACAGGGGGAAGCTTTCTTT. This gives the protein CASSATGQGEAFF.

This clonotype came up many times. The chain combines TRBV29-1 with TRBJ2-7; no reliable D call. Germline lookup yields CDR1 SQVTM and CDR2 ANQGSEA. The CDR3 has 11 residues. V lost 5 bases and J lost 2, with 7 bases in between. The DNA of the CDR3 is TGCAGCGTTAGATCAGCCTACGAGCAGTACTTC. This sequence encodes CSVRSAYEQYF.

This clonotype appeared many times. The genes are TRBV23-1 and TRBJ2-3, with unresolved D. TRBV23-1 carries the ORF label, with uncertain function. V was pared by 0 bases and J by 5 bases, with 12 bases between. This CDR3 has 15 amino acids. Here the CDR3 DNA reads TGCGCCAGCAGTCAATCGACGAGACTGCAAGATACGCAGTATTTT. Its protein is CASSQSTRLQDTQYF.

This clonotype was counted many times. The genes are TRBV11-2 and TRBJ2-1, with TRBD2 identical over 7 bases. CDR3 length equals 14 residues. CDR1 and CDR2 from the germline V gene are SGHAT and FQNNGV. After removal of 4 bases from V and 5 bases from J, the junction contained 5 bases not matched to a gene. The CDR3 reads CASSWLSGNNEQFF. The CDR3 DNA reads TGTGCCAGCAGCTGGCTAAGCGGGAACAATGAGCAGTTCTTC.

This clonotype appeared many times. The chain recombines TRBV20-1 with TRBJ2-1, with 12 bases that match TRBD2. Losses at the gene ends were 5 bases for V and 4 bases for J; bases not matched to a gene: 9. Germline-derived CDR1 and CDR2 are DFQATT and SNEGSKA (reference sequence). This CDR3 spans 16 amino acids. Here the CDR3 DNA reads TGCAGTGCTCCGACCCTAGCGGGAGGGATGTACAATGAGCAGTTCTTC. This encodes CSAPTLAGGMYNEQFF.

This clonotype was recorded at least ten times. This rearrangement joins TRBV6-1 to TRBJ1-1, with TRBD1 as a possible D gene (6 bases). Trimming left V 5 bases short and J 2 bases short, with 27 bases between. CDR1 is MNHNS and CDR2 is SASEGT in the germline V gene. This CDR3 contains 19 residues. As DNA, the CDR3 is TGTGCCAGCAGTTTTTTAGCGATCAGGGGCGTACCCGTTAACACTGAAGCTTTCTTT. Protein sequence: CASSFLAIRGVPVNTEAFF.

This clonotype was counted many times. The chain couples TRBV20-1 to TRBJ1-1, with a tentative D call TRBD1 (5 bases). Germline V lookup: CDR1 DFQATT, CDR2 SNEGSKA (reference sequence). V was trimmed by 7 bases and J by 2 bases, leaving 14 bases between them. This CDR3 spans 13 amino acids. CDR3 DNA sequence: TGCAGTGTTCCCGGGACGGCTAACACTGAAGCTTTCTTT. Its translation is CSVPGTANTEAFF.

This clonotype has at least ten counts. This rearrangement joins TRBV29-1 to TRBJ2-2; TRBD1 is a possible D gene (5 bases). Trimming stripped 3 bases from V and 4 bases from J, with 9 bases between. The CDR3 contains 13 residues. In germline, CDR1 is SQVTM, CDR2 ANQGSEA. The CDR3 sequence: CSVDRAGTGELFF. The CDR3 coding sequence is TGCAGCGTTGACAGGGCAGGCACCGGGGAGCTGTTTTTT.

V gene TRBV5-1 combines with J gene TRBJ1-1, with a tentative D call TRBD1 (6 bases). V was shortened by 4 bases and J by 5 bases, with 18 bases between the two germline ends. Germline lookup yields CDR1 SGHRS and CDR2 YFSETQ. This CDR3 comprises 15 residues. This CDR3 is CASSTDSPSGTEAFF. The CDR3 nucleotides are TGCGCCAGCAGCACGGACAGTCCTTCGGGAACTGAAGCTTTCTTT.